This T cell receptor (beta chain) emerged from a study of blood T cell repertoires in COVID-19. About the research overall: Samples of COVID-19 (acute and convalescent) were obtained from the United States, Italy and Spain. Nucleic acid was either cDNA or gDNA, and it came from T cells, B-cell-depleted T cells, or PBMCs.

Germline CDR1 MGHRA, CDR2 YSYEKL. This CDR3 comprises 15 residues. The V segment lost 0 bases and the J segment 4 bases; nucleotides outside the gene matches: 2. In the study's own analysis: Amplifying reference gene primers gave estimates of nucleated cell counts. The repertoire was sequenced with immunoSEQ multiplex PCR; TCRdb's copy has only in-frame clones and lacks some. Clonal size and the V and J genes are those of that table, whereas D and trimming came from the DNA. This sample has about 50,000 clones, with more than 75% found just once. The sequenced sample was peripheral blood. The V and J genes are TRBV4-1 and TRBJ1-2, with 10 bases matching TRBD1. The TCR originated in a woman aged 55-69 years with acute or convalescent COVID-19. The CDR3 coding sequence is TGCGCCAGCAGCCAAGAGACAGGGGGCAGCTATGGCTACACCTTC. Translated: CASSQETGGSYGYTF.